Below are 28 T cell receptor beta chains sequenced from a single sample in a study of blood T cells in healthy people across ages (dated by TCRdb to the mid-2010s). Libraries were built with 5' RACE. Sequencing took place on an Illumina HiSeq 2500. A second 7 to 11 cycle PCR used a sample-barcoded 5' primer and a J-beta primer mix. TCRdb ran its own pipeline on the public reads, namely fastp trimming at Q25 and MiXCR clone calling, and kept in-frame beta chains. Records with the same CDR3 protein are collapsed into one entry carrying the most frequent genes and DNA. The sample profile shows hundreds of thousands of distinct CDR3 sequences; roughly 60% of them were found once. The ten most abundant clones make up 22% of the sample. Specimen: blood. The receptors come from a man younger than 45 in good health.

This chain uses TRBV4-1 with TRBJ2-4; 8 bases agree with TRBD2. TRBJ2-7 explains the end of the DNA better; the J call may be wrong. Germline lookup yields CDR1 MGHRA and CDR2 YSYEKL. This CDR3 spans 16 amino acids. CDR3 in amino acids: CASSQERAGDFYEQYF. CDR3 in DNA: TGCGCCAGCAGCCAAGAAAGAGCGGGGGATTTCTACGAGCAGTACTTC.

This clonotype has only a few counts. This chain connects TRBV6-5 to TRBJ2-7, with D perhaps matching TRBD1 or TRBD2 (5 bases each). CDR3 length equals 15 residues. Germline CDR1 is MNHEY and CDR2 is SVGAGI. V was pared by 6 bases and J by 2 bases, with 17 bases between. CDR3 in amino acids: CASRARDGTAYEQYF. The CDR3 DNA is TGTGCCAGCAGGGCCCGGGACGGCACCGCCTACGAGCAGTACTTC.

The table lists this clonotype with a few counts. The J gene is TRBJ1-1, the V gene TRBV20-1; no definite D call. CDR1 is DFQATT and CDR2 is SNEGSKA in the germline V gene (reference sequence). The CDR3 totals 14 residues. The V end was cut by 6 bases, the J end by 6 bases, with 20 bases between. DNA of the CDR3: TGCAGTGCCAAGAGGACGGGGAGTGGGGCTGAAGCTTTCTTT. Amino acids: CSAKRTGSGAEAFF.

In this sample, this clonotype turned up many times. The V gene is TRBV4-2, the J gene TRBJ2-1; D gene ambiguous. This CDR3 region has 13 residues. Trimming stripped 2 bases from V and 6 bases from J, with 8 bases between. Germline-derived CDR1 and CDR2 are LGHNA and YNFKEQ. CDR3 nucleotide sequence: TGTGCCAGCAGCCAATCGTCGCGCAATGAGCAGTTCTTC. Translation gives CASSQSSRNEQFF.

The V call is TRBV3-1, the J call TRBJ2-4, with D possibly matching TRBD1 (6 bases). The J call may be mistaken, given a closer DNA end match to TRBJ2-7. The CDR3 has 15 amino acids. Germline CDR1 LGHDT, CDR2 YNNKEL (reference sequence). CDR3 bases: TGTGCCAGCACCCCTGGCTATGGACAGACCTACGAGCAGTACTTC. This sequence encodes CASTPGYGQTYEQYF.

The chain has TRBV4-2 and TRBJ2-7; D remains ambiguous. CDR1 LGHNA and CDR2 YNFKEQ come from the germline V gene. The CDR3 is 14 residues long. V gave up 1 base and J gave up 5 bases, with 12 bases separating them. The CDR3 region is CASSQVPSSDEQYF. The CDR3 DNA is TGTGCCAGCAGCCAAGTCCCCAGCAGCGACGAGCAGTACTTC.

The chain is built from TRBV6-5 and TRBJ2-1, with 9 bases lining up with TRBD1. From germline, CDR1 is MNHEY and CDR2 SVGAGI. The CDR3 consists of 13 residues. Trimming cost V 7 bases and J 6 bases; bases outside gene matches: 4. CDR3 DNA sequence: TGTGCCAGCACCGCGACAGGGGGCAATGAGCAGTTCTTC. Amino acids: CASTATGGNEQFF.

The chain carries TRBV6-1 and TRBJ1-4; possible D gene TRBD1, 5 bases. CDR3 length: 15 residues. V gave up 0 bases and J gave up 11 bases, with 16 bases separating them. Germline-derived CDR1 and CDR2 are MNHNS and SASEGT. The CDR3, as DNA: TGTGCCAGCAGTGAAGCGCAGGGCAGCCTGAAGAAACTGTTTTTT. Its translation: CASSEAQGSLKKLFF.

This clonotype was seen a handful of times. The DNA of the CDR3 is TGTGCCAGCAGCGTATCGGGCAGCCCGGCGGGGGAGCAGTTCTTC. This codes for CASSVSGSPAGEQFF. The rearrangement links TRBV9 to TRBJ2-1; weak D call: TRBD2 (6 bases). The ends were cut back, 1 base at V and 10 bases at J, with 18 bases in the middle. The CDR3 consists of 15 residues. Germline-derived CDR1 and CDR2 are SGDLS and YYNGEE.

This chain links TRBV7-8 with TRBJ2-4, with 8 bases fitting TRBD1. The better agreement between TRBJ2-7 and the DNA end casts doubt on the J call. This CDR3 contains 15 residues. Germline assignment: CDR1 SGHVS and CDR2 FQNEAQ. CDR3 protein: CASSPDGQGGYEQYF. The CDR3 DNA sequence: TGTGCCAGCAGCCCTGACGGACAGGGAGGATACGAGCAGTACTTC.

V gene TRBV7-2 combines with J gene TRBJ2-3, with D possibly TRBD2 on 7 matching bases. The CDR3 totals 16 residues. The germline V gene encodes CDR1 SGHTA and CDR2 FQGNSA. V was clipped by 2 bases and J by 4 bases, with 16 bases between them. DNA of the CDR3: TGTGCCAGCAGCTTACACCAGCGAGGGGGGGCAGATACGCAGTATTTT. Translating it yields CASSLHQRGGADTQYF.

This chain joins TRBV7-2 and TRBJ2-3; D perhaps matches TRBD1 (6 bases). The V end lost 1 base, the J end lost 14 bases, and 10 bases lay between the germline ends. The germline V gene has CDR1 SGHTA and CDR2 FQGNSA. CDR3 size: 11 residues. The CDR3 DNA sequence: TGTGCCAGCAGCTTAGTAGGGACACTGTATTTT. This sequence encodes CASSLVGTLYF. Based on the CDR3 plus reference TRBV7-2 and TRBJ2-3, the full variable domain is GAGVSQSPSNKVTEKGKDVELRCDPISGHTALYWYRQSLGQGLEFLIYFQGNSAPDKSGLPSDRFSAERTGGSVSTLTIQRTQQEDSAVYLCASSLVGTLYFGPGTRLTVL.

About this clonotype itself: A read error may be the cause here, since a much bigger clone is one base away. This chain connects TRBV7-2 to TRBJ2-4; possibly TRBD1 for D (5 bases). The DNA end is more similar to TRBJ2-7, so the J call may be wrong. Germline lookup yields CDR1 SGHTA and CDR2 FQGNSA. The CDR3 has 12 amino acids. Here the CDR3 DNA reads TGTGCCAGCAGCTTCGACAGCCACGAGCAGTACTTC. This sequence encodes CASSFDSHEQYF.

This clonotype was observed a handful of times. The chain carries TRBV4-3 and TRBJ2-4; D is uncertain. Near its end, the DNA agrees better with TRBJ2-7, so the J call may be wrong. This CDR3 has 13 amino acids. Germline loops: CDR1 LGHNA, CDR2 YSLEER. The CDR3 DNA sequence: TGCGCCAGCAGCCAAGATCTGGGCGGCGAGCAGTACTTC. Its translation: CASSQDLGGEQYF.

This clonotype has a handful of counts. CDR3 DNA: TGTGCCAGCAGCTTAGAGTGGGGGGCCACAGATACGCAGTATTTT. It translates to CASSLEWGATDTQYF. The genes are TRBV7-2 and TRBJ2-3; possibly TRBD1 or TRBD2 for D (6 bases each). The CDR3 consists of 15 residues. Germline CDR1 reads SGHTA; CDR2 reads FQGNSA. V was trimmed by 1 base and J by 2 bases, leaving 10 bases between them.

This clonotype showed up just a few times. The chain employs TRBV7-2 and TRBJ2-3; D is uncertain. Trimming cost V 5 bases and J 3 bases, with 15 bases left between them. The CDR3 is 15 amino acids. Germline CDR1 is SGHTA and CDR2 is FQGNSA. This CDR3 reads CASSLTKTITDTQYF. The CDR3 region has the DNA TGTGCCAGCAGCCTTACAAAAACCATTACAGATACGCAGTATTTT.

The chain has TRBV7-8 and TRBJ1-2; no firm D call. This CDR3 has 14 residues. Germline V gives CDR1 SGHVS, CDR2 FQNEAQ. V dropped 5 bases and J dropped 5 bases, with 15 bases sitting between them. The CDR3 protein is CASSPSQPGYGYTF. The DNA for the CDR3 is TGTGCCAGCAGCCCTTCACAGCCTGGTTATGGCTACACCTTC. Combining the CDR3 with reference TRBV7-8 and TRBJ1-2 gives the whole variable domain GAGVSQSPRYKVAKRGQDVALRCDPISGHVSLFWYQQALGQGPEFLTYFQNEAQLDKSGLPSDRFFAERPEGSVSTLKIQRTQQEDSAVYLCASSPSQPGYGYTFGSGTRLTVV.

This clonotype was counted between two and nine times. The CDR3 loop is CSGSAGFLNEQFF. In DNA form, the CDR3 reads TGCAGTGGGTCCGCGGGTTTCTTGAATGAGCAGTTCTTC. The chain links TRBV20-1 to TRBJ2-1; a weak D match, TRBD2 (5 bases). The CDR3 covers 13 residues. Trimming took 7 bases from V and 7 from J, leaving 17 bases between them. Looked up from germline, CDR1 is DFQATT and CDR2 is SNEGSKA (reference sequence).

The chain links TRBV7-6 to TRBJ1-5, with D perhaps TRBD1 (6 bases). Germline V CDR1 and CDR2: SGHVS, FNYEAQ. The germline V and J ends were trimmed by 1 base and 7 bases, with 11 bases remaining between them. The CDR3 consists of 14 residues. In DNA form, the CDR3 reads TGTGCCAGCAGCTTAGAAGGACAGAAACAGCCCCAGCATTTT. This codes for CASSLEGQKQPQHF. Combining the CDR3 with reference TRBV7-6 and TRBJ1-5 gives the whole variable domain GAGVSQSPRYKVTKRGQDVALRCDPISGHVSLYWYRQALGQGPEFLTYFNYEAQQDKSGLPNDRFSAERPEGSISTLTIQRTEQRDSAMYRCASSLEGQKQPQHFGDGTRLSIL.

This clonotype was counted only a few times. V usage is TRBV7-9 and J usage is TRBJ2-7; D is undetermined. CDR1 SEHNR and CDR2 FQNEAQ come from the germline V gene (reference sequence). CDR3 length equals 14 residues. V shed 1 base and J shed 2 bases, with 9 bases lying between them. Written as DNA, the CDR3 is TGTGCCAGCAGCTTAGTACAAAACCCCTACGAGCAGTACTTC. This gives the protein CASSLVQNPYEQYF.

V usage is TRBV5-5 and J usage is TRBJ2-5, with 12 bases identical to TRBD1. Trimming cost V 0 bases and J 11 bases; bases outside gene matches: 11. Germline V CDR1 and CDR2: SGHKS, YYEKEE (reference sequence). This CDR3 region has 16 residues. The CDR3 here is CASSLEGTGGWYEQYF. CDR3 in DNA: TGTGCCAGCAGCTTGGAAGGGACAGGGGGCTGGTATGAGCAGTACTTC.

The rearrangement joins TRBV11-2 to TRBJ1-2, with D unclear. Germline loops: CDR1 SGHAT, CDR2 FQNNGV. Trimming took off 6 bases at V and 6 bases at J, with 14 bases between the two ends. The CDR3 covers 13 residues. The DNA of the CDR3 is TGTGCCAGCAGGGGCGACCGGGAGAATGGCTACACCTTC. Its translation: CASRGDRENGYTF. The full variable domain, its missing parts supplied by reference TRBV11-2 and TRBJ1-2, is EAGVAQSPRYKIIEKRQSVAFWCNPISGHATLYWYQQILGQGPKLLIQFQNNGVVDDSQLPKDRFSAERLKGVDSTLKIQPAKLEDSAVYLCASRGDRENGYTFGSGTRLTVV.

The chain links TRBV5-1 to TRBJ2-4; D is uncertain. TRBJ2-7 matches the DNA end more closely, so the J call is doubtful. The length of the CDR3 is 13 residues. Germline assignment: CDR1 SGHRS and CDR2 YFSETQ. This CDR3 reads CASSLRTHYEQYF. DNA for the CDR3: TGCGCCAGCAGTCTCCGCACACACTACGAGCAGTACTTC.

The chain links TRBV20-1 to TRBJ2-7; D remains ambiguous. Trimming shortened V by 1 base and J by 9 bases, and 19 bases separated the two germline ends. CDR1 is DFQATT and CDR2 is SNEGSKA in the germline V gene (reference sequence). CDR3 size: 14 residues. CDR3: CSARGDRNADTQYF. Here the CDR3 DNA reads TGCAGTGCTAGAGGGGATAGAAATGCAGATACGCAGTACTTC.

The chain recombines TRBV20-1 with TRBJ2-5; D is possibly TRBD1 or TRBD2 (6 bases each). The CDR3 extends over 17 amino acids. V was shortened by 2 bases and J by 1 base, with 20 bases between the two germline ends. In germline, CDR1 is DFQATT, CDR2 SNEGSKA (reference sequence). This CDR3 is CSARPRGLRDLQETQYF. The CDR3 coding sequence is TGCAGTGCTAGACCCCGGGGGCTGCGGGACCTCCAAGAGACCCAGTACTTC.

The chain carries TRBV29-1 and TRBJ1-2, with 7 positions matching TRBD1. The CDR3 runs to 12 residues. With V trimmed by 7 bases and J by 8 bases, 10 bases remained unmatched. Germline loops: CDR1 SQVTM, CDR2 ANQGSEA. The CDR3 loop reads CSAGGQMEGYTF. The CDR3 coding sequence is TGCAGCGCTGGGGGACAGATGGAAGGCTACACCTTC.

Here the CDR3 reads CASSVLTGVEQYF. The CDR3 DNA follows: TGTGCCAGCAGTGTCCTAACAGGGGTTGAGCAGTACTTC. The chain carries TRBV6-2 or TRBV6-3 and TRBJ2-4, with TRBD1 matching 7 bases. Germline V CDR1 and CDR2: MNHEY, SVGEGT. The CDR3 loop spans 13 amino acids. The J segment lost 13 bases and the V segment lost 5 bases, leaving 11 bases of the junction unmatched.

This clonotype appeared a few times. The chain uses TRBV14 and TRBJ2-3, with D uncertain. V gave up 1 base and J gave up 1 base, with 6 bases separating them. The CDR3 length is 14 residues. The germline CDR1 and CDR2 sequences are SGHDN and FVKESK. The CDR3 region has the DNA TGTGCCAGCAGCCAAGTTGGCCGCACAGATACGCAGTATTTT. It yields the protein CASSQVGRTDTQYF.